The entry below describes one T cell receptor beta chain. PCR employed 60 Vbeta and 13 Jbeta primers. Sequencing was performed with immunoSEQ multiplex PCR; in TCRdb, only in-frame clones are kept and a portion is missing. The repertoire table contains about 58,000 clones. These data belong to a study of cytomegalovirus exposure and HLA in healthy donors. This CDR3 region has 18 residues. J was trimmed by 4 bases and V by 2 bases; bases with no gene match: 16. Germline V gene sequence: CDR1 MDHEN, CDR2 SYDVKM. Material for sequencing was PBMCs. The receptor was isolated from a woman aged 18 to 35 in good health and CMV-seronegative. The genes are TRBV28 and TRBJ1-1, with TRBD1 matching 7 bases. DNA of the CDR3: TGTGCCAGCAGTTTAGTAGACAGGGAAGAGTCTATGGGCACTGAAGCTTTCTTT. Translating gives CASSLVDREESMGTEAFF.